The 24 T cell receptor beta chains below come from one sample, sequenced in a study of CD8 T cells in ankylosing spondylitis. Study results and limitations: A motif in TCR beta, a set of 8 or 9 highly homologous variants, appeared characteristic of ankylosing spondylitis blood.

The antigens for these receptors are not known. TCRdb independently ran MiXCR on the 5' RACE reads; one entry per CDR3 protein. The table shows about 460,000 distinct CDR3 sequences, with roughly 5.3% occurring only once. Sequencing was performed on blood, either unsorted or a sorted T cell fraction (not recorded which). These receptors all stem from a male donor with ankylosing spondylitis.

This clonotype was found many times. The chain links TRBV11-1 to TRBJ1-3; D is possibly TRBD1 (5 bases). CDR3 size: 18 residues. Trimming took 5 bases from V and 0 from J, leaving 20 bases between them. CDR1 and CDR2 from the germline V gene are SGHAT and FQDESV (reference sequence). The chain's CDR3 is CASSLTSAGRTSGNTIYF. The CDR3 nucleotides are TGTGCCAGCAGCCTGACGTCCGCGGGACGCACCTCTGGAAACACCATATATTTT.

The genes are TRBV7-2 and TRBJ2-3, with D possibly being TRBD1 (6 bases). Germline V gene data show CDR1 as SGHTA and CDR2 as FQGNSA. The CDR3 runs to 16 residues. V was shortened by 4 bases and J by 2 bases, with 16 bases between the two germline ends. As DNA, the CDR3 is TGTGCCAGCAGCTCCCCTTCGACAGGCGCCACAGATACGCAGTATTTT. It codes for CASSSPSTGATDTQYF.

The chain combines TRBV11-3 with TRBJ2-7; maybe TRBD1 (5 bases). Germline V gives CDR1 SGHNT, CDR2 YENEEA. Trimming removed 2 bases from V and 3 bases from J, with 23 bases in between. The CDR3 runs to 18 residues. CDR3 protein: CASSLPADGARVFYEQYF. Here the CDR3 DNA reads TGTGCCAGCAGCTTACCCGCCGATGGGGCCAGAGTCTTCTACGAGCAGTACTTC.

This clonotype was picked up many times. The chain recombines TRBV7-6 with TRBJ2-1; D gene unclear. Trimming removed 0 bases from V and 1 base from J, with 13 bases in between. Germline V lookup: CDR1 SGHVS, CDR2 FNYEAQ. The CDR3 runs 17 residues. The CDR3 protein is CASSLAGDGRSYNEQFF. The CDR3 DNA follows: TGTGCCAGCAGCTTAGCGGGTGACGGCCGTTCCTACAATGAGCAGTTCTTC.

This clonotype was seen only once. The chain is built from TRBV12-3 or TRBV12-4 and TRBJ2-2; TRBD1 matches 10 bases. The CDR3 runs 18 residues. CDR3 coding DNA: TGTACCTTCTGTTTTGGGGACAGGGGCCCCGTTCCCCCCGGGGAGCTGTTTTTT. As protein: CTFCFGDRGPVPPGELFF.

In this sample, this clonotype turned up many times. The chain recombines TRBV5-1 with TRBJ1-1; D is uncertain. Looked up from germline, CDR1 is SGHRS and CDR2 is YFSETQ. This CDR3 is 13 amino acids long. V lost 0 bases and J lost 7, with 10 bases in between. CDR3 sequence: CASSLGWGDEAFF. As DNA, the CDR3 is TGCGCCAGCAGCTTGGGTTGGGGAGATGAAGCTTTCTTT.

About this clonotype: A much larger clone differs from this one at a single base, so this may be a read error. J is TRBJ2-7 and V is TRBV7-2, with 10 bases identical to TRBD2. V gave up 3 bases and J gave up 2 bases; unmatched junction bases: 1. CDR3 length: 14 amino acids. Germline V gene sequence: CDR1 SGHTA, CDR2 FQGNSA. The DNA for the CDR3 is TGTGCCAGCAGCTTGGGACTAGCGACCTACGAGCAGTACTTC. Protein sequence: CASSLGLATYEQYF.

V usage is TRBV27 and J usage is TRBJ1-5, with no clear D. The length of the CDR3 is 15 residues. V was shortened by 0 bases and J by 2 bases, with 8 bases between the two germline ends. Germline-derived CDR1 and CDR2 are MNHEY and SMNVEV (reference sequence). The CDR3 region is CASSLSKWGNQPQHF. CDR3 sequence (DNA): TGTGCCAGCAGTTTATCGAAGTGGGGCAATCAGCCCCAGCATTTT.

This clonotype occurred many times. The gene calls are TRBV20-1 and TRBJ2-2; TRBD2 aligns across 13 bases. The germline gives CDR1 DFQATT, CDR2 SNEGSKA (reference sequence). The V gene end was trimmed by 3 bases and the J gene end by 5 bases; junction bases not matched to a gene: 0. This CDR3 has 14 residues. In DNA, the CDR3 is TGCAGTGCTAGGGGACTAGCGGGGACCGGGGAGCTGTTTTTT. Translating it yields CSARGLAGTGELFF.

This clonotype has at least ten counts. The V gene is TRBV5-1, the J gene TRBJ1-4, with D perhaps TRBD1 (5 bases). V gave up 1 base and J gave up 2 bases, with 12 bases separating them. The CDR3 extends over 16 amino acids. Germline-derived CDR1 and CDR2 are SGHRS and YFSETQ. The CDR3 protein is CASSLFSGGTNEKLFF. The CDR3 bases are TGCGCCAGCAGCTTGTTCTCCGGGGGGACTAATGAAAAACTGTTTTTT.

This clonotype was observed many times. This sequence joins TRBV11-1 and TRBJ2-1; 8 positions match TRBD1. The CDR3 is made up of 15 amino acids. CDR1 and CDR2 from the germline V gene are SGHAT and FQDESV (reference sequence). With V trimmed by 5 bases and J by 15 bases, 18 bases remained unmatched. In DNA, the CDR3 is TGTGCCAGCAGCCATTTAACCGGGACAGGAGGAGGGGGGTTCTTC. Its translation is CASSHLTGTGGGGFF.

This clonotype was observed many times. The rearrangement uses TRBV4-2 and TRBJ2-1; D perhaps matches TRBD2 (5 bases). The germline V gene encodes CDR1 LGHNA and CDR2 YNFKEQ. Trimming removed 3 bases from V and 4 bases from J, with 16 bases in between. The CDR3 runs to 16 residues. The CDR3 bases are TGTGCCAGCAGCCATACGGGGAGATCGGAATACAATGAGCAGTTCTTC. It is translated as CASSHTGRSEYNEQFF.

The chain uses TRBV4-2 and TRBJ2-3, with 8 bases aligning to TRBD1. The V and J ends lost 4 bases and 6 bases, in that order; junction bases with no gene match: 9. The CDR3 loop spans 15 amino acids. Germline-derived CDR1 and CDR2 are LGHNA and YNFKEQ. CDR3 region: CASSPRGPQSDTQYF. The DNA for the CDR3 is TGTGCCAGCAGCCCCAGGGGGCCACAATCGGATACGCAGTATTTT.

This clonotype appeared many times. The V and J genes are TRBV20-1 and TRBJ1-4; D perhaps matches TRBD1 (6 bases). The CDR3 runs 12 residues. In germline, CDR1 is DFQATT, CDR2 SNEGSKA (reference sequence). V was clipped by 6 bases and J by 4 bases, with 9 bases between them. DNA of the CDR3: TGCAGTGCCGCAGGGGATAATGAAAAACTGTTTTTT. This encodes CSAAGDNEKLFF.

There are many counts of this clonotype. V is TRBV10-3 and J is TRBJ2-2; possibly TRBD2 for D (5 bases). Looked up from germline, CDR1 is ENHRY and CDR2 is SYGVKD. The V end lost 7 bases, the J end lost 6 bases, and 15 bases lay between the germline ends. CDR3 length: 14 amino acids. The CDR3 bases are TGTGCCATCAAGTGGAGGCCCGGACCCGGGGAGCTGTTTTTT. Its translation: CAIKWRPGPGELFF.

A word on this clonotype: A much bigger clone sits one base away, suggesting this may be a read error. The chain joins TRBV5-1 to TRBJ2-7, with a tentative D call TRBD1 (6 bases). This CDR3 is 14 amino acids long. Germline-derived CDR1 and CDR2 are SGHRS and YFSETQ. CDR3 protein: CAGSLDRRTYEQYF. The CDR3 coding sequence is TGCGCCGGCAGCTTAGACAGGAGAACCTACGAGCAGTACTTC.

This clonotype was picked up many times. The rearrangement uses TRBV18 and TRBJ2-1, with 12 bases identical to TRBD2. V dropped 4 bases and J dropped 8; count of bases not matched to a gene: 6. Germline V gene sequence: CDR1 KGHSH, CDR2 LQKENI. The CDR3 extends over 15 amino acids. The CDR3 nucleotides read TGTGCCAGCTCACAGCGACTAGCGGGAGCAGATGAGCAGTTCTTC. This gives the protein CASSQRLAGADEQFF.

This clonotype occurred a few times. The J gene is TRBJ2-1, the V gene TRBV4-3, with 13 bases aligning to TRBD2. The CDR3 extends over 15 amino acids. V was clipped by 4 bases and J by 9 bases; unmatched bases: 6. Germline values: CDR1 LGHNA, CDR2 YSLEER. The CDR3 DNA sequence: TGCGCCAGCAGCCCCGGGACTAGCGGGAATAGTGAGCAGTTCTTC. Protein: CASSPGTSGNSEQFF.

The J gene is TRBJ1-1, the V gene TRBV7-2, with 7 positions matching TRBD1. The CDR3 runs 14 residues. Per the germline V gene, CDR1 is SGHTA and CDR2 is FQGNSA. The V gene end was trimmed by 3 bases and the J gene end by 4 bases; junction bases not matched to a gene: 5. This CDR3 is CASSFNRGGTEAFF. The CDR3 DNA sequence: TGTGCCAGCAGCTTCAACAGGGGCGGCACTGAAGCTTTCTTT.

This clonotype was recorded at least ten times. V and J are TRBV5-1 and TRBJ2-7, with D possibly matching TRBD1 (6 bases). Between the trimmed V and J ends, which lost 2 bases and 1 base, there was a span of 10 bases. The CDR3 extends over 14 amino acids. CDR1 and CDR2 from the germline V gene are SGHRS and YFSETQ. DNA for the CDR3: TGCGCCAGCAGCTTTTTTCAGGGGTCCTACGAGCAGTACTTC. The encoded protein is CASSFFQGSYEQYF.

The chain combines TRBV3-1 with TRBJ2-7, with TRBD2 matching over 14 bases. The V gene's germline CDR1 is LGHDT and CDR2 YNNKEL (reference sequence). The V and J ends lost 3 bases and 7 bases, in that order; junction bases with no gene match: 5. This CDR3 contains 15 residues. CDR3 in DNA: TGTGCCAGCAGCCATCCGGGACTAGCGGGAGAAGAGCAGTACTTC. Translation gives CASSHPGLAGEEQYF.

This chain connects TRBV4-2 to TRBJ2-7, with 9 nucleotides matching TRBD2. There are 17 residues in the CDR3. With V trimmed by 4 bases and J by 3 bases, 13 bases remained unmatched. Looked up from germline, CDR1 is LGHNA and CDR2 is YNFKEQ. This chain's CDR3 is CASSRERAGTSSYEQYF. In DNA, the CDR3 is TGTGCCAGCAGCCGAGAGCGAGCCGGGACTAGCAGCTACGAGCAGTACTTC.

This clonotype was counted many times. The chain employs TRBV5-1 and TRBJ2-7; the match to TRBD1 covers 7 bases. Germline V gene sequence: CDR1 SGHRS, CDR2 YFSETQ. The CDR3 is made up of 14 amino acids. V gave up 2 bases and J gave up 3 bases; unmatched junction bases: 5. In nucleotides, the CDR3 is TGCGCCAGCAGCTTCTCGGGACAGTACTACGAGCAGTACTTC. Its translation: CASSFSGQYYEQYF.

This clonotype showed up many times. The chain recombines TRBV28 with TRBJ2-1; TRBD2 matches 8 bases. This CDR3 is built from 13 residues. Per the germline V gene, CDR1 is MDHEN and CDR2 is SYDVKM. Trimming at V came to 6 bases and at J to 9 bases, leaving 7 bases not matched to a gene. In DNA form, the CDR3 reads TGTGCCAGCAGCCCCGGGACTAGGGGTGAGCAGTTCTTC. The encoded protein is CASSPGTRGEQFF. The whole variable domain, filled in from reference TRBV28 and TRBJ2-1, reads DVKVTQSSRYLVKRTGEKVFLECVQDMDHENMFWYRQDPGLGLRLIYFSYDVKMKEKGDIPEGYSVSREKKERFSLILESASTNQTSMYLCASSPGTRGEQFFGPGTRLTVL.